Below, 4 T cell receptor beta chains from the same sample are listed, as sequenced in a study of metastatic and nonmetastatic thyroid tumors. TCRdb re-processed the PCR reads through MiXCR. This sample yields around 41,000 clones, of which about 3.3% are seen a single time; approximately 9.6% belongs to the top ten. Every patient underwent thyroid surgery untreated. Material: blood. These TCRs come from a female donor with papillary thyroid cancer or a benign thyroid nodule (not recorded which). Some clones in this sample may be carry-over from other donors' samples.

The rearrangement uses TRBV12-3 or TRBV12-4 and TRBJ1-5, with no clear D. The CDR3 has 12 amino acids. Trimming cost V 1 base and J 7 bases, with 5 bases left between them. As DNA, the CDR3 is TGTGCCAGCAGTTTAGTTGGGCAGCCCCAGCATTTT. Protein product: CASSLVGQPQHF.

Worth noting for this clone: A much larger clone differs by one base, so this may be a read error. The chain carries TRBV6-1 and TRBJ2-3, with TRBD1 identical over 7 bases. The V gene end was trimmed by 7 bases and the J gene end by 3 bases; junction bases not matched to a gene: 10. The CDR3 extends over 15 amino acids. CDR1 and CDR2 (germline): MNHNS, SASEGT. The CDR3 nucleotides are TGTGCCAGCAATATTGGACAGGTGGAAACAGATACGCAGTATTTT. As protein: CASNIGQVETDTQYF.

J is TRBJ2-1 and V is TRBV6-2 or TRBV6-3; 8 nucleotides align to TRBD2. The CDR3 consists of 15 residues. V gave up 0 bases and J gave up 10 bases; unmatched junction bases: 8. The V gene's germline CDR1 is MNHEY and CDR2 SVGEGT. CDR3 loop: CASSYSPGGRAEQFF. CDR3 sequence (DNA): TGTGCCAGCAGTTACTCGCCGGGAGGGCGGGCAGAGCAGTTCTTC.

CDR3 sequence reads: CASSMGGIETQYF. CDR3 nucleotide sequence: TGTGCCAGTAGTATGGGCGGGATAGAGACCCAGTACTTC. The gene calls are TRBV19 and TRBJ2-5; tentative D call: TRBD2 (6 bases). Trimming cost V 3 bases and J 4 bases, with 9 bases left between them. In germline, CDR1 is LNHDA, CDR2 SQIVND (reference sequence). The CDR3 has 13 residues.